This TCR beta chain was documented in a study of long-term antiretroviral therapy in people with HIV. Among participants with HIV, every one received treatment in the United States. Cryopreserved PBMC samples of roughly 1-10 million cells were used for DNA extraction. General observations from the study: Post-ART, diversity grew, though it stayed under transplant donor control levels. Clonotypes expanded prior to ART showed repertoire dominance at all sampled time points.

Sequencing used immunoSEQ v3.0 at survey level. Only in-frame clones appear in the TCRdb table, and some are missing; sequencing was by immunoSEQ multiplex PCR. The sample records about 28,000 clones, roughly 84% being singletons. CDR1 and CDR2 from the germline V gene are MGHRA and YSYEKL. Trimming took off 1 base at V and 0 bases at J, with 12 bases between the two ends. CDR3 size: 16 residues. As regards this clone: Its cognate antigen is unknown.

This rearrangement joins TRBV4-1 to TRBJ1-2, with no clear D. The sequence was collected from a man aged 18-30 years with HIV. Sequenced here: unsorted PBMCs, sampled 0.4 years after starting antiretroviral therapy. CDR3 loop: CASSQAPREANYGYTF. The CDR3 nucleotides are TGCGCCAGCAGCCAAGCCCCGCGAGAGGCTAACTATGGCTACACCTTC.